This T cell receptor beta chain originates from a study of patients and donors after allogeneic stem cell transplantation. V was clipped by 5 bases and J by 2 bases; unmatched bases: 7. CDR1 is SNHLY and CDR2 is FYNNEI in the germline V gene. CDR3 size: 16 residues. TCRdb reprocessed the RT-PCR reads with MiXCR, giving one entry per CDR3 protein. The sample lists hundreds of thousands of distinct CDR3 sequences; approximately 16% were seen once. The sequenced material came from blood, either unsorted or a sorted T cell fraction (not recorded which). The chain uses TRBV2 and TRBJ2-2, with TRBD1 identical over 8 bases. The source of this sequence is a human donor who was either an allogeneic HSCT recipient or a stem cell or donor lymphocyte infusion donor (not recorded which). It is not recorded whose cells these are; they may come from a transplant donor. CDR3 protein: CASSPEDRVNTGELFF. Written as DNA, the CDR3 is TGTGCCAGCAGTCCGGAGGACAGGGTAAACACCGGGGAGCTGTTTTTT.